One sample yielded the 10 T cell receptor beta chains listed below, sequenced in a study of molecular identifiers for immune sequencing clone quantification. TCRdb called the PCR reads again in MiXCR, with one record for every CDR3 protein. Among some 590,000 distinct CDR3 sequences listed, 25% were seen once. Sequencing was performed on naive CD8+ T cells from blood, with Jurkat cell RNA spiked in. Subset of the sample: FACS-sorted CD8+CD4-CCR7+CD45RA+ naive T cells. These receptors were collected from a human donor in good health. Some libraries in this study had Jurkat cell RNA spiked in.

Remarks on this clonotype: A much larger clone differs from this one at a single base, so this may be a read error. This sequence joins TRBV4-1 and TRBJ2-6; D possibly uses TRBD1 or TRBD2 (6 bases each). V dropped 4 bases and J dropped 0 bases, with 22 bases sitting between them. CDR1 and CDR2 (germline): MGHRA, YSYEKL. The CDR3 spans 20 residues. Written as DNA, the CDR3 is TGCGCCAGCAGCCGAGAAGAGTCGTGGGGGGCCTACTCTGGGGCCAACGTCCTGACTTTC. Translation gives CASSREESWGAYSGANVLTF.

This clonotype has ten or more counts. The V call is TRBV6-5, the J call TRBJ2-3; TRBD2 is a possible D gene (6 bases). The CDR3 sequence is 16 residues long. Germline CDR1 and CDR2: MNHEY and SVGAGI. V lost 7 bases, J lost 1 base, and 18 bases lay in between. CDR3 sequence reads: CASMKRGLGGTDTQYF. The CDR3 region has the DNA TGTGCCAGCATGAAACGGGGGTTGGGAGGCACAGATACGCAGTATTTT.

CDR3 loop: CASSLAIKAGGFAEAFF. Here the CDR3 DNA reads TGTGCCAGCAGCTTAGCGATAAAGGCAGGGGGTTTCGCTGAAGCTTTCTTT. The chain couples TRBV7-9 to TRBJ1-1, with 7 bases matching TRBD1. This CDR3 has 17 amino acids. Germline trimming cut 0 bases from V and 6 bases from J; bases unmatched to any gene: 13. Germline V gene sequence: CDR1 SEHNR, CDR2 FQNEAQ (reference sequence). Full variable domain (rest looked up from reference TRBV7-9 and TRBJ1-1): DTGVSQNPRHKITKRGQNVTFRCDPISEHNRLYWYRQTLGQGPEFLTYFQNEAQLEKSRLLSDRFSAERPKGSFSTLEIQRTEQGDSAMYLCASSLAIKAGGFAEAFFGQGTRLTVV.

The rearrangement joins TRBV19 to TRBJ2-2; D not certain. V was shortened by 9 bases and J by 5 bases, with 13 bases between the two germline ends. CDR1 and CDR2 (germline): LNHDA, SQIVND (reference sequence). There are 13 residues in the CDR3. CDR3 coding DNA: TGTGCCAGCAGAGGAGAGAGGACCGGGGAGCTGTTTTTT. It translates to CASRGERTGELFF.

This clonotype was recorded a few times. One base away lies a much larger clone, so this may be a sequencing read error. V is TRBV5-1 and J is TRBJ2-3, with D uncertain. Germline values: CDR1 SGHRS, CDR2 YFSETQ. There are 14 residues in the CDR3. Trimming took 2 bases from V and 2 from J, leaving 9 bases between them. This CDR3 is CASSFVFDTDTQYF. The DNA for the CDR3 is TGCGCCAGCAGCTTCGTATTTGACACAGATACGCAGTATTTT. Filled out from reference TRBV5-1 and TRBJ2-3, the complete variable domain reads KAGVTQTPRYLIKTRGQQVTLSCSPISGHRSVSWYQQTPGQGLQFLFEYFSETQRNKGNFPGRFSGRQFSNSRSEMNVSTLELGDSALYLCASSFVFDTDTQYFGPGTRLTVL.

The chain is built from TRBV12-5 and TRBJ1-2; D might be TRBD1 (5 bases). V was cut by 3 bases and J by 3 bases, with 8 bases left in between. This CDR3 is built from 13 residues. Germline CDR1 LGHNT, CDR2 FRNRAP. The DNA for the CDR3 is TGTGCTAGTGGTTTCGGGGCAGACTATGGCTACACCTTC. Protein sequence: CASGFGADYGYTF.

V gene TRBV30 combines with J gene TRBJ2-7, with D possibly being TRBD1 (5 bases). The CDR3 totals 15 residues. The germline V and J ends were trimmed by 5 bases and 9 bases, with 26 bases remaining between them. Germline V gene sequence: CDR1 GTSNPN, CDR2 SVGIG (reference sequence). The CDR3 DNA reads TGTGCCTGGGTAGGGCCCGTGGGGCAAGAGAACGGGCAGTACTTC. This encodes CAWVGPVGQENGQYF.

The chain employs TRBV30 and TRBJ1-1, with no clear D. The CDR3 consists of 11 residues. Trimming took 4 bases from V and 1 from J, leaving 4 bases between them. In germline, CDR1 is GTSNPN, CDR2 SVGIG (reference sequence). The CDR3 DNA reads as TGTGCCTGGAAACAGAACACTGAAGCTTTCTTT. Its protein product is CAWKQNTEAFF.

This clonotype turned up a few times. The rearrangement uses TRBV19 and TRBJ1-1; D is ambiguous. This CDR3 comprises 14 residues. CDR1 is LNHDA, CDR2 SQIVND, per germline (reference sequence). V was cut by 5 bases and J by 4 bases, with 14 bases left in between. The CDR3 sequence: CASSSYSGFTEAFF. The CDR3 DNA sequence: TGTGCCAGTAGTTCCTATTCGGGATTCACTGAAGCTTTCTTT.

This clonotype was seen a handful of times. The chain couples TRBV19 to TRBJ2-1; 8 bases match TRBD1. The germline V gene encodes CDR1 LNHDA and CDR2 SQIVND (reference sequence). Losses at the gene ends were 10 bases for V and 2 bases for J; bases not matched to a gene: 7. CDR3 size: 14 residues. Written as DNA, the CDR3 is TGTGCCACCCGACAGGGGTTTGCCTACAATGAGCAGTTCTTC. Protein product: CATRQGFAYNEQFF.